The T cell receptor (beta chain) described here comes from a study of T cell repertoires in cytomegalovirus infection. Background on the study: As its CMV epitopes, the study selected recently identified HLA-C-restricted and well-studied HLA-B-restricted targets.

The table lists this clonotype with a few counts. Its matching antigen is unknown. MiXCR, applied by TCRdb to the reads, yields one record per CDR3 protein. Of 900,000 to 950,000 distinct CDR3 sequences listed, around 29% were seen once; the top ten hold 11% to 15%. The CDR3 has 17 amino acids. Losses at the gene ends were 3 bases for V and 0 bases for J; bases not matched to a gene: 8. The V gene's germline CDR1 is LGHNA and CDR2 YSLEER. The J gene is TRBJ2-1, the V gene TRBV4-3; TRBD2 aligns across 7 bases. Source: cultured CD8+ T cells from PBMCs, taken from culture after CMV antigen stimulation. This sequence originates from a human donor in good health (CMV status not recorded). Some clones in this sample may be carry-over from other donors' samples. CDR3 sequence: CASSQKGGKSSYNEQFF. The CDR3 DNA reads TGCGCCAGCAGCCAGAAGGGAGGGAAGAGCTCCTACAATGAGCAGTTCTTC.